This T cell receptor beta chain was captured by sequencing in a study of blood T cell repertoires in COVID-19. Across the study: The United States, Italy and Spain were the sources of the acute and convalescent COVID-19 samples. The cDNA or gDNA used as material had been derived from T cells, B-cell-depleted T cells, or PBMCs.

The CDR3 consists of 18 residues. V was clipped by 1 base and J by 3 bases; unmatched bases: 6. CDR1 and CDR2 (germline): MGHRA, YSYEKL. In the authors' workflow: Reference gene primer amplification gave nucleated cell count estimates. Assay used: immunoSEQ multiplex PCR; TCRdb lists only in-frame clones, some missing. Clone size and the V and J calls come from that table; the DNA yielded D and trimming. This table holds some 260,000 clones, over 65% found once. This clonotype was sampled from a woman of 80 years or more with acute or convalescent COVID-19. Sequenced sample: peripheral blood. The rearrangement uses TRBV4-1 and TRBJ2-5; 15 nucleotides align to TRBD2. The chain's CDR3 is CASSQGTSGRAVEETQYF. The CDR3 DNA reads as TGCGCCAGCAGCCAAGGGACTAGCGGGAGGGCCGTGGAAGAGACCCAGTACTTC.